The present TCR beta chain was sequenced within a study of blood T cell repertoires in COVID-19. Turning to the study itself: From the United States, Italy and Spain came samples of acute and convalescent COVID-19. T cells, B-cell-depleted T cells, or PBMCs supplied cDNA or gDNA.

Some clones are missing from TCRdb's copy, which holds only in-frame ones; the method was immunoSEQ multiplex PCR. The sample holds about 260,000 clones; roughly 86% are singletons and the top ten take roughly 8%. Sequenced input: peripheral blood. This TCR was sampled from a man in his forties with active or convalescent COVID-19.

The CDR3 region has the DNA TGTGCCAGCAGCCTCTGGGACAGGGACTACGAGCAGTACTTC. It encodes CASSLWDRDYEQYF. The chain links TRBV3-1 (or the pseudogene TRBV3-2) to TRBJ2-7; the match to TRBD1 covers 9 bases. The CDR3 loop spans 14 amino acids. The V and J ends lost 4 bases and 3 bases, in that order; junction bases with no gene match: 4. Germline V gives CDR1 LGHDT, CDR2 YNNKEL (reference sequence).